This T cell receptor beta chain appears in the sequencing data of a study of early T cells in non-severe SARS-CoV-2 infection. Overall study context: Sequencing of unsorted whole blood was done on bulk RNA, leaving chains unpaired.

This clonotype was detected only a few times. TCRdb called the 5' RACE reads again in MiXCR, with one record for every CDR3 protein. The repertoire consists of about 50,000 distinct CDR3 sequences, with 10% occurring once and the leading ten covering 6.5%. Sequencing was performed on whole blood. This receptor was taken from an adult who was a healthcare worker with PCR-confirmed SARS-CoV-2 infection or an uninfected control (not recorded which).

The CDR3 region has the DNA TGCGCCAGCAGCCAAGGGGGGACAGGAAATACTTACAATGAGCAGTTCTTC. Its translation is CASSQGGTGNTYNEQFF. The chain links TRBV4-1 to TRBJ2-1; 8 bases line up with TRBD1. The CDR3 spans 17 residues. Per germline, CDR1 MGHRA and CDR2 YSYEKL. With V trimmed by 1 base and J by 4 bases, 9 bases remained unmatched.